The next 7 T cell receptor beta chains were all read from a single sample in a study of T-cell memory formation after mild COVID-19. TCRdb reanalysed the 5' RACE reads using MiXCR and keeps one entry per CDR3 protein. The sample has 300,000 to 350,000 distinct CDR3 sequences, around 15% seen once. Specimen: PBMCs or a T cell subset sorted from them (not recorded which). Source of these receptors: a man aged 18 to 35 who had mild COVID-19 (a few samples of this study predate the infection). Cell type and time point are not known.

This clonotype was observed a few times. The V call is TRBV20-1, the J call TRBJ1-5; 7 nucleotides match TRBD1. V shed 3 bases and J 5 bases; nucleotides not matched to a gene: 13. CDR3 size: 16 residues. Germline CDR1 reads DFQATT; CDR2 reads SNEGSKA (reference sequence). As DNA, the CDR3 is TGCAGTGCTAGGCCTCGGGACGGAGGGGGCCATCAGCCCCAGCATTTT. Its translation: CSARPRDGGGHQPQHF.

This rearrangement joins TRBV6-2 or TRBV6-3 to TRBJ2-2, with 10 nucleotides matching TRBD2. Trimming took 0 bases from V and 5 from J; bases not matched to a gene: 15. CDR3 length: 20 amino acids. Germline CDR1 is MNHEY and CDR2 is SVGEGT. CDR3 in amino acids: CASSYSTGYRTSGGTGELFF. As DNA, the CDR3 is TGTGCCAGCAGTTACTCGACAGGCTATCGGACTAGCGGTGGAACCGGGGAGCTGTTTTTT.

The sample holds many counts of this clonotype. The junction and the germline gene differ at one end; a read error may be behind it. The genes are TRBV5-1 and TRBJ1-3; no firm D call. The length of the CDR3 is 14 residues. CDR1 and CDR2 from the germline V gene are SGHRS and YFSETQ. CDR3 in DNA: TGTGCCAGCAGTTTAGTAGGTTCTGGAAACACCATATATTTT. Translating gives CASSLVGSGNTIYF.

The genes are TRBV19 and TRBJ2-1; perhaps TRBD1 as D (6 bases). Germline loops: CDR1 LNHDA, CDR2 SQIVND (reference sequence). The V end lost 10 bases, the J end lost 0 bases, and 13 bases lay between the germline ends. CDR3 length: 14 residues. In DNA, the CDR3 is TGTGCCACCGACACAGGGAGCTCCTACAATGAGCAGTTCTTC. As protein: CATDTGSSYNEQFF.

This clonotype was observed a few times. The J gene is TRBJ2-3, the V gene TRBV10-3; no reliable D call. Trimming took 2 bases from V and 8 from J, leaving 14 bases between them. CDR1 is ENHRY and CDR2 is SYGVKD in the germline V gene. The CDR3 length is 14 residues. Here the CDR3 reads CAISESARAATQYF. In DNA form, the CDR3 reads TGTGCCATCAGTGAGAGTGCCCGGGCGGCTACGCAGTATTTT.

This chain uses TRBV18 with TRBJ2-7; D call uncertain. CDR3 length equals 15 residues. Germline assignment: CDR1 KGHSH and CDR2 LQKENI. Trimming took off 4 bases at V and 1 base at J, with 14 bases between the two ends. The CDR3 DNA is TGTGCCAGCTCACTGCCGGGTAGTATATCCTACGAGCAGTACTTC. Translation: CASSLPGSISYEQYF.

The V gene is TRBV5-1, the J gene TRBJ2-3; 15 nucleotides align to TRBD2. The trim removed 7 bases at V and 5 bases at J, leaving 5 bases unmatched. CDR3 length equals 15 residues. Germline V gene lookup returns CDR1 SGHRS and CDR2 YFSETQ. The CDR3 DNA reads TGCGCCAGCGGAATGGGACTAGCGGGGGGAGATACGCAGTATTTT. Its translation: CASGMGLAGGDTQYF. Filled out from reference TRBV5-1 and TRBJ2-3, the complete variable domain reads KAGVTQTPRYLIKTRGQQVTLSCSPISGHRSVSWYQQTPGQGLQFLFEYFSETQRNKGNFPGRFSGRQFSNSRSEMNVSTLELGDSALYLCASGMGLAGGDTQYFGPGTRLTVL.